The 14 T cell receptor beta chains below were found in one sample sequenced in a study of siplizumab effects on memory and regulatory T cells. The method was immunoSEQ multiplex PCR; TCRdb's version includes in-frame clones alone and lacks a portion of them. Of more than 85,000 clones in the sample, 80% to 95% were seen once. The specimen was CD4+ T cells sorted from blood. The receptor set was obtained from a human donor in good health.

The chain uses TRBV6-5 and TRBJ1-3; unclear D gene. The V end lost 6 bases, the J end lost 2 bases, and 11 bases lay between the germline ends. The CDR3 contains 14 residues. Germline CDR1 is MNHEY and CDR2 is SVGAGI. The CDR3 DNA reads TGTGCCAGCAGCCCCACGACGCCTGGAAACACCATATATTTT. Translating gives CASSPTTPGNTIYF.

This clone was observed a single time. CDR3 sequence: CAGADRDYGYTF. The CDR3 coding sequence is TGTGCCGGGGCGGACAGGGACTATGGCTACACCTTC. The chain joins TRBV30 to TRBJ1-2; 8 bases agree with TRBD1. The V segment lost 8 bases and the J segment 3 bases; nucleotides outside the gene matches: 5. The germline V gene has CDR1 GTSNPN and CDR2 SVGIG (reference sequence). This CDR3 has 12 amino acids. Based on the CDR3 plus reference TRBV30 and TRBJ1-2, the full variable domain is SQTIHQWPATLVQPVGSPLSLECTVEGTSNPNLYWYRQAAGRGLQLLFYSVGIGQISSEVPQNLSASRPQDRQFILSSKKLLLSDSGFYLCAGADRDYGYTFGSGTRLTVV.

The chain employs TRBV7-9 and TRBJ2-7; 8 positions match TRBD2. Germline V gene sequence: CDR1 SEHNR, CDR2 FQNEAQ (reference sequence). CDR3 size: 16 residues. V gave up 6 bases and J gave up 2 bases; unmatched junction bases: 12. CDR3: CASRSVAGGLPYEQYF. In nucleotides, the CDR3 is TGTGCCAGCAGGTCCGTGGCGGGAGGCCTCCCCTACGAGCAGTACTTC. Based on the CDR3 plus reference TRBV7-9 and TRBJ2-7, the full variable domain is DTGVSQNPRHKITKRGQNVTFRCDPISEHNRLYWYRQTLGQGPEFLTYFQNEAQLEKSRLLSDRFSAERPKGSFSTLEIQRTEQGDSAMYLCASRSVAGGLPYEQYFGPGTRLTVT.

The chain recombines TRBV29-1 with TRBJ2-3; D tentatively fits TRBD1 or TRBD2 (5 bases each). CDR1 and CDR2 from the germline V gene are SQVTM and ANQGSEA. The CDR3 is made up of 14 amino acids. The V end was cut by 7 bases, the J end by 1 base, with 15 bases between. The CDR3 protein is CSAGASGGTDTQYF. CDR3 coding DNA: TGCAGCGCCGGGGCTTCCGGGGGCACAGATACGCAGTATTTT.

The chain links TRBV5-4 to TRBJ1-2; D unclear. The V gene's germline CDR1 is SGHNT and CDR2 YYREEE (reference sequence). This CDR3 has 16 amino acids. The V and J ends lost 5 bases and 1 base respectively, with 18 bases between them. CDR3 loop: CASRPYVAEVNYGYTF. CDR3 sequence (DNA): TGTGCCAGCAGACCCTATGTGGCAGAGGTTAACTATGGCTACACCTTC.

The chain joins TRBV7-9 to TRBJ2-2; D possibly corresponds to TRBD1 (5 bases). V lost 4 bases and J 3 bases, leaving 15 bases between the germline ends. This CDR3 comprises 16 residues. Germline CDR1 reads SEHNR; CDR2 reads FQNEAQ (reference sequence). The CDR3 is CASSSTVDVDTGELFF. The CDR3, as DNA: TGTGCCAGCAGCTCGACAGTGGACGTCGACACCGGGGAGCTGTTTTTT.

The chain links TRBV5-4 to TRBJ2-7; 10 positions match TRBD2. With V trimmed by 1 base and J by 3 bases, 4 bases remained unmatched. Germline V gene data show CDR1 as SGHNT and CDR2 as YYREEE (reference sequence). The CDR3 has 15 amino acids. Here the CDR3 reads CASSLPSGSFYEQYF. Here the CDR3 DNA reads TGTGCCAGCAGCTTGCCTAGCGGGAGTTTCTACGAGCAGTACTTC.

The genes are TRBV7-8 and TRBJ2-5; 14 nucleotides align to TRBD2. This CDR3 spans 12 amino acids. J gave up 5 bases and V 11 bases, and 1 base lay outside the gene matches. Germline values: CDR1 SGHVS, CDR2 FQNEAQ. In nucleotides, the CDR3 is TGTGCCGGGACTAGCGGGAGTGAGACCCAGTACTTC. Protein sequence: CAGTSGSETQYF.

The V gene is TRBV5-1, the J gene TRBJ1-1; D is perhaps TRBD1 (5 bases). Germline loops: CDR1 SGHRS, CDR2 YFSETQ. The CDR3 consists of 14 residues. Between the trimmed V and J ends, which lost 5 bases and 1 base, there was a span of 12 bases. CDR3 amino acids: CASSRGTANTEAFF. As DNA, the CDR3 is TGCGCCAGCAGTCGAGGGACGGCGAACACTGAAGCTTTCTTT.

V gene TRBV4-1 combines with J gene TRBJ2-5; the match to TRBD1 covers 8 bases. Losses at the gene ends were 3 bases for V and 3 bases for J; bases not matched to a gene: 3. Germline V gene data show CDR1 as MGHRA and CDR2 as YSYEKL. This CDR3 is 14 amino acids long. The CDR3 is CASSQGQVKETQYF. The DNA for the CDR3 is TGCGCCAGCAGCCAGGGACAGGTCAAAGAGACCCAGTACTTC.

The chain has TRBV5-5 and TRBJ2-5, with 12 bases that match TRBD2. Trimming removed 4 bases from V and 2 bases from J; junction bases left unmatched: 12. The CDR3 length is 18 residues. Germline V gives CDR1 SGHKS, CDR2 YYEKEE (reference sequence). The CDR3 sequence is CASSTRTSGILEQETQYF. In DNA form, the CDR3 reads TGTGCCAGCAGCACCCGGACTAGCGGGATCTTAGAACAAGAGACCCAGTACTTC. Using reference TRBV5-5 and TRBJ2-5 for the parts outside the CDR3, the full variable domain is DAGVTQSPTHLIKTRGQQVTLRCSPISGHKSVSWYQQVLGQGPQFIFQYYEKEERGRGNFPDRFSARQFPNYSSELNVNALLLGDSALYLCASSTRTSGILEQETQYFGPGTRLLVL.

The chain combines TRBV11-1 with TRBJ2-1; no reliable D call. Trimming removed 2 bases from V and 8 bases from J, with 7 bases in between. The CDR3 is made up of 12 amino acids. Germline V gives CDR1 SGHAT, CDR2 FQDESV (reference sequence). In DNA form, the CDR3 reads TGTGCCAGCAGCTTATGGGTGGATGAGCAGTTCTTC. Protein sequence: CASSLWVDEQFF.

CDR3 protein: CASSPGQNQPQHF. The CDR3 DNA reads as TGTGCCAGCAGCCCGGGCCAAAATCAGCCCCAGCATTTT. The rearrangement uses TRBV5-8 and TRBJ1-5; D not resolved. The CDR3 totals 13 residues. V lost 4 bases and J lost 4, with 9 bases in between. Per the germline V gene, CDR1 is SGHTS and CDR2 is YDEGEE.

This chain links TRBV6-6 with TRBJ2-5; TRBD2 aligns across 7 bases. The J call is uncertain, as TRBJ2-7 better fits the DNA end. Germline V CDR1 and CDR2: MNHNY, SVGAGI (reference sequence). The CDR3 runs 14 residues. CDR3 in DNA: TGTGCCAGCACGGACGGGAGGTACTCCTACGAGCAGTACTTC. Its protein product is CASTDGRYSYEQYF.